Below, 2 T cell receptor beta chains from the same sample are listed, as sequenced in a study of blood T cell repertoires in COVID-19. Clones were read by immunoSEQ multiplex PCR, and TCRdb kept only the in-frame ones, dropping some. The sample contains around 230,000 clones, over 80% of which appear only once. The sample comprised peripheral blood. These receptors all stem from a middle-aged man with acute or convalescent COVID-19.

The chain is built from TRBV30 and TRBJ1-2; a weak D match, TRBD1 (6 bases). Germline values: CDR1 GTSNPN, CDR2 SVGIG (reference sequence). The CDR3 has 14 amino acids. Trimming cost V 3 bases and J 5 bases, with 16 bases left between them. CDR3 bases: TGTGCCTGGAGACGATCGGGACAACGATATGGCTACACCTTC. Translation gives CAWRRSGQRYGYTF. Complete variable domain (other parts from reference TRBV30 and TRBJ1-2): SQTIHQWPATLVQPVGSPLSLECTVEGTSNPNLYWYRQAAGRGLQLLFYSVGIGQISSEVPQNLSASRPQDRQFILSSKKLLLSDSGFYLCAWRRSGQRYGYTFGSGTRLTVV.

The gene calls are TRBV27 and TRBJ1-1, with TRBD1 matching 7 bases. V dropped 2 bases and J dropped 5; count of bases not matched to a gene: 11. In germline, CDR1 is MNHEY, CDR2 SMNVEV (reference sequence). The CDR3 consists of 16 residues. The CDR3 nucleotides are TGTGCCAGCAGTTTAGAGACAGGGAAGGGCGAAACTGAAGCTTTCTTT. It specifies CASSLETGKGETEAFF.